Shown below are 23 T cell receptor beta chains from a single sample sequenced in a study of patients and donors after allogeneic stem cell transplantation. MiXCR, applied by TCRdb to the RT-PCR reads, yields one record per CDR3 protein. Among 98,000 or so distinct CDR3 sequences listed, around 36% were seen once. Sequences were obtained from blood, either unsorted or a sorted T cell fraction (not recorded which). These receptors all stem from a human donor who was either an allogeneic HSCT recipient or a stem cell or donor lymphocyte infusion donor (not recorded which). It is not recorded whose cells these are; they may come from a transplant donor.

The chain carries TRBV6-2 or TRBV6-3 and TRBJ2-7, with 10 bases fitting TRBD2. Germline trimming cut 6 bases from V and 6 bases from J; bases unmatched to any gene: 8. Looked up from germline, CDR1 is MNHEY and CDR2 is SVGEGT. This CDR3 is built from 14 residues. The CDR3 DNA sequence: TGTGCCAGCAGACCAAGCGGGAGGGTCCTCGAGCAGTACTTC. Protein sequence: CASRPSGRVLEQYF.

This clonotype has a handful of counts. This chain joins TRBV20-1 and TRBJ1-1, with D unresolved. Germline CDR1 and CDR2: DFQATT and SNEGSKA (reference sequence). CDR3 size: 12 residues. The V gene lost 5 bases and the J gene lost 0 bases, with 7 bases spanning the gap. CDR3 sequence: CSAGQVNTEAFF. The CDR3 DNA sequence: TGCAGTGCTGGGCAGGTGAACACTGAAGCTTTCTTT.

The rearrangement joins TRBV20-1 to TRBJ1-5; 7 bases are a match to TRBD1. This CDR3 comprises 14 residues. J lost 4 bases, V lost 2 bases, and 5 bases had no gene match. Germline loops: CDR1 DFQATT, CDR2 SNEGSKA (reference sequence). CDR3 sequence reads: CSARLPGGNQPQHF. DNA of the CDR3: TGCAGTGCTAGATTGCCAGGGGGGAATCAGCCCCAGCATTTT.

The chain combines TRBV24-1 with TRBJ2-1; possible D gene TRBD2, 6 bases. The germline V gene encodes CDR1 KGHDR and CDR2 SFDVKD. Trimming cost V 3 bases and J 4 bases, with 21 bases left between them. The CDR3 contains 18 residues. CDR3 region: CATSDPQFGGSGYNEQFF. The CDR3 nucleotides read TGTGCCACCAGTGATCCCCAATTTGGTGGTAGCGGATACAATGAGCAGTTCTTC.

This clonotype was detected only a few times. This chain joins TRBV7-2 and TRBJ2-3; D is ambiguous. Trimming took 4 bases from V and 5 from J, leaving 13 bases between them. Germline CDR1 is SGHTA and CDR2 is FQGNSA. The CDR3 has 14 residues. CDR3 nucleotide sequence: TGTGCCAGCAGCTCCCTACCTCAGAGAGATACGCAGTATTTT. Translation: CASSSLPQRDTQYF.

V is TRBV7-2 and J is TRBJ1-5; D remains ambiguous. This CDR3 is built from 13 residues. Trimming stripped 0 bases from V and 9 bases from J, with 9 bases between. CDR1 and CDR2 (germline): SGHTA, FQGNSA. CDR3 DNA: TGTGCCAGCAGCTTAGCGGGTTTGGGGCCCCAGCATTTT. Its protein is CASSLAGLGPQHF.

The genes are TRBV20-1 and TRBJ2-5; perhaps TRBD2 as D (5 bases). The CDR3 is 12 residues long. Germline V CDR1 and CDR2: DFQATT, SNEGSKA (reference sequence). V gave up 6 bases and J gave up 2 bases, with 10 bases separating them. The CDR3 sequence is CSARGTQETQYF. The CDR3 DNA follows: TGCAGTGCCCGGGGAACTCAAGAGACCCAGTACTTC.

This clonotype was seen a handful of times. This chain connects TRBV7-9 to TRBJ2-5, with D perhaps being TRBD1 or TRBD2 (5 bases each). The V end lost 3 bases, the J end lost 2 bases, and 10 bases lay between the germline ends. CDR3 length: 14 amino acids. Germline V gene data show CDR1 as SEHNR and CDR2 as FQNEAQ (reference sequence). DNA of the CDR3: TGTGCCAGCAGCTTCGGGGCTGGGCAAGAGACCCAGTACTTC. This gives the protein CASSFGAGQETQYF.

This clonotype was recorded a few times. This chain links TRBV11-3 with TRBJ2-5, with 7 bases lining up with TRBD2. This CDR3 comprises 13 residues. CDR1 SGHNT and CDR2 YENEEA come from the germline V gene. With 5 bases clipped from V and 4 bases from J, the junction kept 4 bases outside the gene matches. The DNA for the CDR3 is TGTGCCAGCAGCGATTGGGGGGGAGAGACCCAGTACTTC. It is translated as CASSDWGGETQYF.

This clonotype has more than one count but fewer than ten. The chain couples TRBV10-3 to TRBJ1-1; possible D gene TRBD1, 5 bases. CDR1 and CDR2 (germline): ENHRY, SYGVKD. V gave up 6 bases and J gave up 0 bases, with 11 bases separating them. CDR3 size: 14 residues. CDR3 sequence: CAIRATDMNTEAFF. CDR3 nucleotide sequence: TGTGCCATCAGGGCGACAGACATGAACACTGAAGCTTTCTTT.

This clonotype was detected a few times. V usage is TRBV6-1 and J usage is TRBJ1-2; D is perhaps TRBD1 (6 bases). Germline CDR1 reads MNHNS; CDR2 reads SASEGT. The CDR3 loop spans 13 amino acids. The germline V and J ends were trimmed by 6 bases and 4 bases, with 12 bases remaining between them. CDR3 nucleotides: TGTGCCAGCAGGACACAGGGTTTCTATGGCTACACCTTC. Translated: CASRTQGFYGYTF.

This clonotype is a singleton in its sample. The V call is TRBV27, the J call TRBJ1-6, with D possibly being TRBD1 (6 bases). CDR3 length: 16 residues. Trimming left V 4 bases short and J 4 bases short, with 14 bases between. Looked up from germline, CDR1 is MNHEY and CDR2 is SMNVEV (reference sequence). The DNA of the CDR3 is TGTGCCAGCAGTTCCATACGGACAGTTTATAATTCACCCCTCCACTTT. This codes for CASSSIRTVYNSPLHF.

This clonotype turned up a few times. V usage is TRBV19 and J usage is TRBJ2-3, with 7 bases fitting TRBD1. V shed 6 bases, J shed 4 bases, and the junction held 4 bases outside the gene matches. The CDR3 loop spans 13 amino acids. CDR1 LNHDA and CDR2 SQIVND come from the germline V gene (reference sequence). As DNA, the CDR3 is TGTGCCAGTAGGAGGGGGCGAGCAGATACGCAGTATTTT. This translates into CASRRGRADTQYF.

The chain employs TRBV7-2 and TRBJ2-5; D may be TRBD2 (5 bases). V was shortened by 5 bases and J by 5 bases, with 12 bases between the two germline ends. The CDR3 covers 13 residues. The germline V gene encodes CDR1 SGHTA and CDR2 FQGNSA. CDR3 sequence (DNA): TGTGCCAGCAGCATTACAGCGGTGGAGACCCAGTACTTC. It codes for CASSITAVETQYF.

This sequence joins TRBV7-3 and TRBJ2-1; TRBD1 matches at 7 bases. V was pared by 4 bases and J by 0 bases, with 6 bases of the junction left unmatched. There are 16 residues in the CDR3. The germline V gene encodes CDR1 SGHTA and CDR2 FQGTGA. The CDR3: CASSSEGDSSYNEQFF. The CDR3 DNA reads TGTGCCAGCAGCTCCGAAGGGGACAGCTCCTACAATGAGCAGTTCTTC.

This clonotype occurred a few times. The chain is built from TRBV18 and TRBJ2-7; D is undetermined. Germline V gene data show CDR1 as KGHSH and CDR2 as LQKENI. Trimming shortened V by 4 bases and J by 5 bases, and 18 bases separated the two germline ends. CDR3 length equals 15 residues. CDR3 sequence: CASSRASLSIDEQYF. In DNA, the CDR3 is TGTGCCAGCTCACGGGCCAGTTTGAGTATCGACGAGCAGTACTTC.

The V call is TRBV20-1, the J call TRBJ1-5; possible D gene TRBD1, 6 bases. V lost 2 bases and J 7 bases, leaving 15 bases between the germline ends. Germline CDR1 is DFQATT and CDR2 is SNEGSKA (reference sequence). The CDR3 contains 14 residues. The CDR3 loop reads CSARMRQGKQPQHF. The CDR3 DNA reads as TGCAGTGCTAGAATGCGTCAGGGGAAACAGCCCCAGCATTTT.

The chain employs TRBV4-3 and TRBJ2-3; 11 bases agree with TRBD2. From germline, CDR1 is LGHNA and CDR2 YSLEER. With V trimmed by 3 bases and J by 1 base, 3 bases remained unmatched. This CDR3 spans 16 amino acids. This chain's CDR3 is CASSHQGLAGTDTQYF. The CDR3 DNA follows: TGCGCCAGCAGCCACCAGGGACTAGCGGGCACAGATACGCAGTATTTT.

This clonotype was recorded a few times. The rearrangement links TRBV12-1 to TRBJ1-2. TRBV12-1 is given as a pseudogene. This CDR3 contains 13 residues. In DNA form, the CDR3 reads TGTGCCAGCAGCTGCAGGAGTAACTATGGCTACACCTTC. Translating gives CASSCRSNYGYTF.

This clonotype came up a few times. The V and J genes are TRBV28 and TRBJ2-7, with D perhaps assigned TRBD1 or TRBD2 (5 bases each). The germline V gene encodes CDR1 MDHEN and CDR2 SYDVKM. This CDR3 spans 14 amino acids. Trimming removed 2 bases at V and 5 bases at J, with 13 bases between. This CDR3 reads CASSLVPGPHEQYF. As DNA, the CDR3 is TGTGCCAGCAGTTTAGTTCCGGGGCCACACGAGCAGTACTTC. Drawing the rest from reference TRBV28 and TRBJ2-7, the complete variable domain is DVKVTQSSRYLVKRTGEKVFLECVQDMDHENMFWYRQDPGLGLRLIYFSYDVKMKEKGDIPEGYSVSREKKERFSLILESASTNQTSMYLCASSLVPGPHEQYFGPGTRLTVT.

The chain combines TRBV29-1 with TRBJ1-1, with unresolved D. The germline CDR1 and CDR2 sequences are SQVTM and ANQGSEA. This CDR3 is 10 amino acids long. V lost 5 bases and J lost 4, with 5 bases in between. CDR3: CSVWVTEAFF. The CDR3 bases are TGCAGCGTTTGGGTCACTGAAGCTTTCTTT.

J is TRBJ2-1 and V is TRBV20-1; D is possibly TRBD1 (5 bases). CDR3 length equals 14 residues. V was trimmed by 5 bases and J by 4 bases, leaving 15 bases between them. Germline CDR1 is DFQATT and CDR2 is SNEGSKA (reference sequence). The CDR3 nucleotides read TGCAGTGCTCAGGGCACCGGGTGGTACAATGAGCAGTTCTTC. Protein product: CSAQGTGWYNEQFF.

This clonotype came up a few times. The chain has TRBV18 and TRBJ2-7, with 8 nucleotides matching TRBD1. The CDR3 covers 14 residues. Germline V CDR1 and CDR2: KGHSH, LQKENI. After removal of 5 bases from V and 6 bases from J, the junction contained 9 bases not matched to a gene. CDR3 sequence (DNA): TGTGCCAGCTCAGGACAGGGCCGGAGCGGCGAGCAGTACTTC. It specifies CASSGQGRSGEQYF.